This TCR beta chain was sequenced in a study of blood T cell repertoires in COVID-19. The wider study: There were acute and convalescent COVID-19 samples, and they came from the United States, Italy and Spain.

This CDR3 spans 16 amino acids. CDR1 is SGHNT and CDR2 is YENEEA in the germline V gene. The germline V and J ends were trimmed by 1 base and 1 base, with 11 bases remaining between them. Here immunoSEQ multiplex PCR was the method, and the copy in TCRdb shows in-frame clones only, minus some. This repertoire shows about 170,000 clones, around 90% found once; its top ten account for approximately 5%. Patients from Seattle were sampled longitudinally, starting during active infection. The sequence came from a man younger than 35 with COVID-19, enrolled during active disease. The chain links TRBV11-3 to TRBJ2-1; D gene uncertain. The sequencing sample was made of peripheral blood. CDR3 DNA: TGTGCCAGCAGCTTAGGATTAAGCGCGTCCTACAATGAGCAGTTCTTC. Translation: CASSLGLSASYNEQFF.